What follows are 8 T cell receptor beta chains derived from one specimen sequenced in a study of cytomegalovirus exposure and HLA in healthy donors (dated by TCRdb to 2016 to 2017). The library was prepared using the immunoSEQ multiplex PCR assay. The multiplex PCR relied on a mix of 60 forward primers for TCR Vbeta segments and 13 reverse primers for TCR Jbeta segments. What TCRdb holds here is the immuneACCESS table cut down to in-frame rearrangements. Part of the clones is not present; checked against another copy, under half of the missing clones reflect an unresolved V gene, and the others are unexplained. The sample table contains approximately 150,000 clones; only one count was recorded for around 77% of them. Together, the top ten hold approximately 0.86% of the sample. What was sequenced was PBMCs. The receptors were sampled from an older woman in good health and CMV-seronegative.

The chain couples TRBV29-1 to TRBJ2-1; TRBD2 is a possible D gene (5 bases). Trimming took 2 bases from V and 8 from J, leaving 13 bases between them. Germline V gene data show CDR1 as SQVTM and CDR2 as ANQGSEA. The CDR3 is 13 residues long. The CDR3 DNA reads as TGCAGCGTTGAACCAGACCTAGCCGATGAGCAGTTCTTC. Translating it yields CSVEPDLADEQFF.

Points on this clone: Germline and junction disagree at one end, which may indicate a read error. The rearrangement uses TRBV5-6 and TRBJ1-2; D is ambiguous. The CDR3 is made up of 13 amino acids. CDR1 is SGHDT and CDR2 is YYEEEE in the germline V gene. The CDR3 here is CASSLVSNYGCTF. DNA for the CDR3: TGTGCCAGCAGCTTGGTCAGTAACTATGGCTGCACCTTC.

The V gene is TRBV10-3, the J gene TRBJ2-7, with 12 bases lining up with TRBD2. There are 18 residues in the CDR3. CDR1 and CDR2 from the germline V gene are ENHRY and SYGVKD. V lost 6 bases to trimming and J lost 0 bases; unmatched junction nucleotides: 12. The CDR3 DNA sequence: TGTGCCATCAGGCAGGGCCCCGGACTAGCGGGGAGCTCCTACGAGCAGTACTTC. Its protein is CAIRQGPGLAGSSYEQYF.

The gene calls are TRBV10-3 and TRBJ2-7; 12 positions match TRBD2. The germline V gene encodes CDR1 ENHRY and CDR2 SYGVKD. This CDR3 has 14 residues. V shed 9 bases and J 5 bases; nucleotides not matched to a gene: 8. CDR3 sequence (DNA): TGTGCCATGACTAGCGGGAGCTTCGGCGACGAGCAGTACTTC. Encoded protein: CAMTSGSFGDEQYF.

V is TRBV28 and J is TRBJ1-4; D remains unclear. V lost 6 bases, J lost 4 bases, and 3 bases lay in between. CDR1 MDHEN and CDR2 SYDVKM come from the germline V gene. This CDR3 has 11 residues. The CDR3 DNA reads TGTGCCAGCAGCTATAATGAAAAACTGTTTTTT. This sequence encodes CASSYNEKLFF.

This CDR3 is CASSFMGQLKTQYF. The CDR3 DNA sequence: TGTGCCAGCAGCTTTATGGGACAGTTAAAGACCCAGTACTTC. V gene TRBV11-1 combines with J gene TRBJ2-5, with 7 nucleotides matching TRBD1. The trim removed 3 bases at V and 6 bases at J, leaving 7 bases unmatched. The CDR3 is 14 residues long. Germline CDR1 SGHAT, CDR2 FQDESV (reference sequence).

The chain employs TRBV6-1 and TRBJ2-6; possible D gene TRBD2, 6 bases. V was clipped by 8 bases and J by 2 bases, with 13 bases between them. Germline loops: CDR1 MNHNS, CDR2 SASEGT. This CDR3 region has 15 residues. The CDR3 DNA follows: TGTGCCAGCCGGGGAGGAGGGCCTGGGGCCAACGTCCTGACTTTC. Amino acids: CASRGGGPGANVLTF.

The J gene is TRBJ1-1, the V gene TRBV28; D might be TRBD1 (6 bases). Germline CDR1 and CDR2: MDHEN and SYDVKM. V lost 6 bases to trimming and J lost 10 bases, with 15 bases between them. The CDR3 length is 12 residues. CDR3 sequence (DNA): TGTGCCAGCAGGCCACAGGGTATGGGAGCTTTCTTT. Encoded protein: CASRPQGMGAFF.